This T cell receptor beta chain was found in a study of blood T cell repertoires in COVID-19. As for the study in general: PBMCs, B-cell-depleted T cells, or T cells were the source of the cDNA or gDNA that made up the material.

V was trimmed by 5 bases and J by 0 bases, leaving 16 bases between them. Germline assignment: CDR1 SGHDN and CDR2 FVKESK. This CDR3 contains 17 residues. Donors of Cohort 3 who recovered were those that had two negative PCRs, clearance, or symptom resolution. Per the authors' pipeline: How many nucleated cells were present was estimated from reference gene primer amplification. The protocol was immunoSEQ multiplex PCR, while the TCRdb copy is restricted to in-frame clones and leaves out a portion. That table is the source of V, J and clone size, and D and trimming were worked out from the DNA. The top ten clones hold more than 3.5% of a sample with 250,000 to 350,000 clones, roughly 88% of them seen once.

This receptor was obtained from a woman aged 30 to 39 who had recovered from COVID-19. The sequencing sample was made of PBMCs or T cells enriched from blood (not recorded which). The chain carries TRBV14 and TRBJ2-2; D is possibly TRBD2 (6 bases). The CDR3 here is CASSYLPGLANTGELFF. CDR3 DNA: TGTGCCAGCAGCTACCTCCCGGGACTGGCGAACACCGGGGAGCTGTTTTTT.